The T cell receptor (beta chain) under discussion was sequenced for a study of blood T cell repertoires in COVID-19. For the study at large: Sites in the United States, Italy and Spain provided acute and convalescent COVID-19 samples.

The V segment lost 5 bases and the J segment 0 bases; nucleotides outside the gene matches: 10. The germline gives CDR1 SEHNR, CDR2 FQNEAQ (reference sequence). The CDR3 contains 16 residues. The repertoire was sequenced with immunoSEQ multiplex PCR; TCRdb's copy has only in-frame clones and lacks some. Of hundreds of thousands of clones listed, more than 75% are singletons. This clonotype was sampled from a human donor in a cohort sampled during active COVID-19. Sequenced: peripheral blood. The chain combines TRBV7-9 with TRBJ2-7; 7 bases agree with TRBD1. DNA of the CDR3: TGTGCCAGCAGCCCCGGACAGGTGCTATCCTCCTACGAGCAGTACTTC. As protein: CASSPGQVLSSYEQYF.